This T cell receptor (beta chain) was profiled in a study of shared clonotypes between healthy human individuals. Overall study context: Researchers drew samples from a couple of women and three men aged 18 to 49. CD4 naive cells filled three plates per donor, CD4 memory three, CD8 naive two and CD8 memory one.

Germline V gene lookup returns CDR1 MDHEN and CDR2 SYDVKM. Germline trimming cut 6 bases from V and 0 bases from J; bases unmatched to any gene: 5. The CDR3 consists of 15 residues. Each of the donors was a healthy adult who was HIV-negative and had not had a recent acute infection or vaccination. TCRdb keeps only in-frame clones here, not all; method: immunoSEQ multiplex PCR. The sample comprises about 2.5 million clones, about 90% of which are singletons, and about 0.41% rests with the top ten. Findings and caveats of the study: Across a few donors, naive CD4 shared about 5%, naive CD8 more than 3%, memory CD4 roughly 2.3%, memory CD8 0.4% to 0.5%.

Worth noting for this clone: What it recognizes is unknown. The same CDR3 also results from other DNA sequences found in this sample.

Material for sequencing was naive CD4+ T cells from PBMCs. Subset of the sample: CD45RA+ positively selected. The TCR comes from a man aged 18 to 29 in good health. Some clones in this sample may be carry-over from other donors' samples. V usage is TRBV28 and J usage is TRBJ2-1; 7 nucleotides match TRBD1. This chain's CDR3 is CASSPDRVSYNEQFF. CDR3 sequence (DNA): TGTGCCAGCAGCCCTGACAGGGTCTCCTACAATGAGCAGTTCTTC.